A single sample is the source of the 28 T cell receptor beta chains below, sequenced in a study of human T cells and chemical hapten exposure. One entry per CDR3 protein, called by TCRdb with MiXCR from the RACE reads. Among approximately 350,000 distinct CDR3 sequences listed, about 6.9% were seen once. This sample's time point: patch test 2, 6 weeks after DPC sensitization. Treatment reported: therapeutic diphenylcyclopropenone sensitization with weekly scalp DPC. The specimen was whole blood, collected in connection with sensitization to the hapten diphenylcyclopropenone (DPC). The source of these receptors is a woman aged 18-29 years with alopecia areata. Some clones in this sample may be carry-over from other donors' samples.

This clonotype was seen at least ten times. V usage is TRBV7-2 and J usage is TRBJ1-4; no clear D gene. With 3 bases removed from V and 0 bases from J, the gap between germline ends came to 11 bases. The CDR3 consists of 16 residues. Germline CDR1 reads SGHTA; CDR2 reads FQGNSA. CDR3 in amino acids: CASSLGADTTNEKLFF. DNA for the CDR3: TGTGCCAGCAGCTTGGGCGCAGACACAACTAATGAAAAACTGTTTTTT.

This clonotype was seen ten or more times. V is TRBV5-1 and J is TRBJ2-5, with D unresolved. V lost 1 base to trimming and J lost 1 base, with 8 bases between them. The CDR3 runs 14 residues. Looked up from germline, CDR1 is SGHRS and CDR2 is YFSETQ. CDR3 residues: CASSLTDPQETQYF. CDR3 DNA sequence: TGCGCCAGCAGCTTGACAGATCCCCAAGAGACCCAGTACTTC.

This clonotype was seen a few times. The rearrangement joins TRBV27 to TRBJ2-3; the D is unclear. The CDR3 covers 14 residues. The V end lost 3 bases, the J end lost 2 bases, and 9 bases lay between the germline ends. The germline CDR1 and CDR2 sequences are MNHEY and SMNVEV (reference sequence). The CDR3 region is CASSLGSATDTQYF. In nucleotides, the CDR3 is TGTGCCAGCAGTTTGGGGTCGGCCACAGATACGCAGTATTTT.

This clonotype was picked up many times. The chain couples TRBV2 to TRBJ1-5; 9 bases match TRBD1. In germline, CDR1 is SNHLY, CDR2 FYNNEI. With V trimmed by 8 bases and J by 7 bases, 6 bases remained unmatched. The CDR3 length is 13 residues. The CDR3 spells CASGGQGGQPQHF. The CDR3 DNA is TGTGCCAGCGGGGGACAGGGAGGACAGCCCCAGCATTTT. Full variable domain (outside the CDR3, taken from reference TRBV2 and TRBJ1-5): EPEVTQTPSHQVTQMGQEVILRCVPISNHLYFYWYRQILGQKVEFLVSFYNNEISEKSEIFDDQFSVERPDGSNFTLKIRSTKLEDSAMYFCASGGQGGQPQHFGDGTRLSIL.

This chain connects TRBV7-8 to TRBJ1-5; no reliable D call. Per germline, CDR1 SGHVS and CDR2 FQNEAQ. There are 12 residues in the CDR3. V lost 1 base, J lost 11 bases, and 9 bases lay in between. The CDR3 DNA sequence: TGTGCCAGCAGCTTAGACAGTGCGGCCCAGCATTTT. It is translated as CASSLDSAAQHF.

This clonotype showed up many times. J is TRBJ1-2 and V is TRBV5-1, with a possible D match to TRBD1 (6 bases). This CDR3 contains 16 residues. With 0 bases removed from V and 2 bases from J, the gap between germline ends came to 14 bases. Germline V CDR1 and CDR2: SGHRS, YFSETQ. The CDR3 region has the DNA TGCGCCAGCAGCTTGGAATGGGGGCCCTTAAACTATGGCTACACCTTC. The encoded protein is CASSLEWGPLNYGYTF. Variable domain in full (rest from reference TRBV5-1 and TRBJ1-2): KAGVTQTPRYLIKTRGQQVTLSCSPISGHRSVSWYQQTPGQGLQFLFEYFSETQRNKGNFPGRFSGRQFSNSRSEMNVSTLELGDSALYLCASSLEWGPLNYGYTFGSGTRLTVV.

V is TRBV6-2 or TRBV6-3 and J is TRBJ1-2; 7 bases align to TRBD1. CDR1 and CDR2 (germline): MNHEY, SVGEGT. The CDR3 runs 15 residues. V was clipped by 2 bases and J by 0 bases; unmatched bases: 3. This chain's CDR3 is CASSYGTASNYGYTF. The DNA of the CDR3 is TGTGCCAGCAGTTACGGGACAGCGTCTAACTATGGCTACACCTTC.

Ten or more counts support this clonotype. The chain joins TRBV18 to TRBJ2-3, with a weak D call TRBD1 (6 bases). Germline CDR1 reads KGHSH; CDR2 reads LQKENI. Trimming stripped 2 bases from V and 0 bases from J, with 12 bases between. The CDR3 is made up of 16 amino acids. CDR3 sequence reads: CASSPSRQASTDTQYF. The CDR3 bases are TGTGCCAGCTCACCATCGAGACAGGCTAGCACAGATACGCAGTATTTT.

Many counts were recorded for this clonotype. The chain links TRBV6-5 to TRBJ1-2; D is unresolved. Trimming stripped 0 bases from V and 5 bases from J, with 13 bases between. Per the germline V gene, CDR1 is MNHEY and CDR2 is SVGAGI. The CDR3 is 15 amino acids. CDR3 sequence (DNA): TGTGCCAGCAGTTACTCAGGCGGCGGATCTTATGGCTACACCTTC. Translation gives CASSYSGGGSYGYTF.

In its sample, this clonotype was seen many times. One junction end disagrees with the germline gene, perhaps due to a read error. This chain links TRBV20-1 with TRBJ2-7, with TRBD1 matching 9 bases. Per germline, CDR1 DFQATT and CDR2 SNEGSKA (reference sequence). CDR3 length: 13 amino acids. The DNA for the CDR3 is TGCAGTGCTAGAGATCTCTATGGGACAGGGCTTTTCTTC. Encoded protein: CSARDLYGTGLFF.

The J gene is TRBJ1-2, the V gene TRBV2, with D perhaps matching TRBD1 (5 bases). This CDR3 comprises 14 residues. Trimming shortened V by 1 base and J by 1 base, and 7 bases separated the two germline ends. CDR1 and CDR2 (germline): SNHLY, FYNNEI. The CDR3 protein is CASSEGGNNYGYTF. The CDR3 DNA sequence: TGTGCCAGCAGTGAAGGGGGGAATAACTATGGCTACACCTTC.

The CDR3, as DNA: TGTGCCAGCAGCTTAGTGGTTGGGCCGAGCGGGGGCGACGAGCAGTACTTC. This gives the protein CASSLVVGPSGGDEQYF. The rearrangement links TRBV11-2 to TRBJ2-7; TRBD2 agrees at 8 bases. This CDR3 region has 17 residues. Germline values: CDR1 SGHAT, CDR2 FQNNGV. V was pared by 1 base and J by 5 bases, with 13 bases of the junction left unmatched.

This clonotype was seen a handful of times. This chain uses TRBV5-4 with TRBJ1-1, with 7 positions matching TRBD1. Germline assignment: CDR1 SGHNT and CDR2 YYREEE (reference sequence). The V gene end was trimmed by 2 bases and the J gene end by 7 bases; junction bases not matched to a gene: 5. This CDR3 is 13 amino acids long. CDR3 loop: CASSFQGGSEAFF. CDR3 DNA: TGTGCCAGCAGCTTCCAAGGGGGCAGTGAAGCTTTCTTT. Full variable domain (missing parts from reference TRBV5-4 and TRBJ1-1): ETGVTQSPTHLIKTRGQQVTLRCSSQSGHNTVSWYQQALGQGPQFIFQYYREEENGRGNFPPRFSGLQFPNYSSELNVNALELDDSALYLCASSFQGGSEAFFGQGTRLTVV.

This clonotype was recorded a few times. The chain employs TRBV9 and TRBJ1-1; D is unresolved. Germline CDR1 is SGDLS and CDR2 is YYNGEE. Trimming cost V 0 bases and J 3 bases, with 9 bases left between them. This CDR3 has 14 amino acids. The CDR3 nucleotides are TGTGCCAGCAGCGTAGAATGGGTCGACACTGAAGCTTTCTTT. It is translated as CASSVEWVDTEAFF.

CDR3: CASSPPRFRGSQETQYF. The CDR3 nucleotides are TGTGCCAGCTCACCACCGAGATTCCGGGGGTCGCAAGAGACCCAGTACTTC. The V gene is TRBV18, the J gene TRBJ2-5; tentative D call: TRBD2 (6 bases). The germline gives CDR1 KGHSH, CDR2 LQKENI. Trimming took off 0 bases at V and 2 bases at J, with 16 bases between the two ends. There are 17 residues in the CDR3.

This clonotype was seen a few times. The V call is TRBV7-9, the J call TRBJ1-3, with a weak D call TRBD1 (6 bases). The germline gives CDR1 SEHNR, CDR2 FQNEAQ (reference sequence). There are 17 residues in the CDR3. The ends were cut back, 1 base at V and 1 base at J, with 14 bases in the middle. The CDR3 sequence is CASSLDWGAGSGNTIYF. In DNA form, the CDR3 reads TGTGCCAGCAGCTTAGACTGGGGGGCCGGATCTGGAAACACCATATATTTT. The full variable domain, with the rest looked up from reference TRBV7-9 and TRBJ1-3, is DTGVSQNPRHKITKRGQNVTFRCDPISEHNRLYWYRQTLGQGPEFLTYFQNEAQLEKSRLLSDRFSAERPKGSFSTLEIQRTEQGDSAMYLCASSLDWGAGSGNTIYFGEGSWLTVV.

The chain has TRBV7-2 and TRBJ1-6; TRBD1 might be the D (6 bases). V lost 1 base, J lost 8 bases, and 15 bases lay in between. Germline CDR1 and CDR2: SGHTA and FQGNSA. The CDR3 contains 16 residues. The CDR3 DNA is TGTGCCAGCAGCTTAGAGGCGGGGGGCGCTTATTCACCCCTCCACTTT. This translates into CASSLEAGGAYSPLHF.

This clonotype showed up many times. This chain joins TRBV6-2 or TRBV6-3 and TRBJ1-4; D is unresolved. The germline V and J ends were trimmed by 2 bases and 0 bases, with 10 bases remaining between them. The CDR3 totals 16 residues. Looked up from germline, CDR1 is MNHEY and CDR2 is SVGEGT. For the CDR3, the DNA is TGTGCCAGCAGTTACGAGGGTCCTGCAACTAATGAAAAACTGTTTTTT. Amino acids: CASSYEGPATNEKLFF.

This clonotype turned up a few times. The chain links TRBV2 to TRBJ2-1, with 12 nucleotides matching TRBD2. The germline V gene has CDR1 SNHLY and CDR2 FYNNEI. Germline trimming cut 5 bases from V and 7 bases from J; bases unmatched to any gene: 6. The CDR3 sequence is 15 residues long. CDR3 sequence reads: CASSSSGGALNEQFF. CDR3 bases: TGTGCCAGCAGTTCTAGCGGGGGGGCCTTGAATGAGCAGTTCTTC.

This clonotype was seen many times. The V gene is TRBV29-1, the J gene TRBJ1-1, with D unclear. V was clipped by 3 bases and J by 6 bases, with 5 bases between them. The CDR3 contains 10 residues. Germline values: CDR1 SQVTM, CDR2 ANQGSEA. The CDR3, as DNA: TGCAGCGTTGATTCAGCTGAAGCTTTCTTT. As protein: CSVDSAEAFF.

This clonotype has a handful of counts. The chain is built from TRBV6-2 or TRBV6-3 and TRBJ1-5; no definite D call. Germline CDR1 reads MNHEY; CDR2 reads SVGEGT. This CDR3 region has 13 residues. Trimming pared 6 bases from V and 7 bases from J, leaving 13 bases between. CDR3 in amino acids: CASRGQAGQPQHF. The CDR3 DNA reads TGTGCCAGCAGAGGTCAGGCGGGACAGCCCCAGCATTTT.

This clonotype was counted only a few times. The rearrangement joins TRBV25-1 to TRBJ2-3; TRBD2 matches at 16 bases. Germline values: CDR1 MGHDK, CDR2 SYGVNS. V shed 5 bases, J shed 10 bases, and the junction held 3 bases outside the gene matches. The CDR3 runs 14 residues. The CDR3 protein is CASSQGTSGGAQYF. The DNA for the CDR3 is TGTGCCAGCAGTCAAGGGACTAGCGGGGGGGCGCAGTATTTT. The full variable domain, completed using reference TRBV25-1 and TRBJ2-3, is EADIYQTPRYLVIGTGKKITLECSQTMGHDKMYWYQQDPGMELHLIHYSYGVNSTEKGDLSSESTVSRIRTEHFPLTLESARPSHTSQYLCASSQGTSGGAQYFGPGTRLTVL.

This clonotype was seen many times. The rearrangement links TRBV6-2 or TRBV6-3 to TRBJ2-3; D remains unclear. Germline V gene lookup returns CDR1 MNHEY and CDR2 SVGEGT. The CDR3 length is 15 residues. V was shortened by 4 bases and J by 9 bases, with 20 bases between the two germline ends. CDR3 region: CASSSGQTDVDTQYF. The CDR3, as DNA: TGTGCCAGCAGTTCCGGGCAGACCGATGTGGACACGCAGTATTTT.

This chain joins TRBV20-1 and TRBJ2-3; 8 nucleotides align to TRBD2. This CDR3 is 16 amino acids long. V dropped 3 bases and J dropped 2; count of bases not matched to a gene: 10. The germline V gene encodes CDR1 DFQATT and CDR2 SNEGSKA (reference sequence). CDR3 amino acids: CSASSPRAGATDTQYF. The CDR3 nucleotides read TGCAGTGCTAGCTCGCCCCGAGCGGGGGCCACAGATACGCAGTATTTT.

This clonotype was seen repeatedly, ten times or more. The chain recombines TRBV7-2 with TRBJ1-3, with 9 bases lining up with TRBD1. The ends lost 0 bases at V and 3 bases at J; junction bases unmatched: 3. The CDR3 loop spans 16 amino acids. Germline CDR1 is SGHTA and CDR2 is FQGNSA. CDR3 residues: CASSLATGGGGNTIYF. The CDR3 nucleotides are TGTGCCAGCAGCTTAGCAACAGGGGGCGGTGGAAACACCATATATTTT.

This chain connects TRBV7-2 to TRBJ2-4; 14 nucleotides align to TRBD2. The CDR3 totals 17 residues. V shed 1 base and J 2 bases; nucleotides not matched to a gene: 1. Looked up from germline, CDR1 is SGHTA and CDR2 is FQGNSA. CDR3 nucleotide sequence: TGTGCCAGCAGCTTAGGACTAGCGGGGGGGCCCAAAAACATTCAGTACTTC. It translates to CASSLGLAGGPKNIQYF.

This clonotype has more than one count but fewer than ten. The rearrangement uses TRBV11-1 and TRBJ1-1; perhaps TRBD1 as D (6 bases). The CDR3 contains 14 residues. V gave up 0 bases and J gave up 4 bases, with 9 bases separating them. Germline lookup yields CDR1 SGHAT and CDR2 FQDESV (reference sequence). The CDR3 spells CASSLATGRTEAFF. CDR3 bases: TGTGCCAGCAGCTTAGCAACAGGGCGCACTGAAGCTTTCTTT.

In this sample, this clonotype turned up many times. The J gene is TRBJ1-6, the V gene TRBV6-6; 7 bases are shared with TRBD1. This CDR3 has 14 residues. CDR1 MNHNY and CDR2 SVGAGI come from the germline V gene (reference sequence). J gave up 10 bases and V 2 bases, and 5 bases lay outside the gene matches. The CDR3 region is CASSYRQGNSPLHF. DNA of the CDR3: TGTGCCAGCAGTTACCGACAGGGAAACTCACCCCTCCACTTT.